The clone carrying this TCR beta chain was seen at least ten times. What it recognizes is unknown. Extraction of PBMCs used 10 ml of fresh peripheral blood. Germline CDR1 reads SGHKS; CDR2 reads YYEKEE (reference sequence). The CDR3 covers 14 residues. Trimming shortened V by 4 bases and J by 4 bases, and 12 bases separated the two germline ends. This sample was taken from a study of T cells in Graves' hyperthyroidism and ophthalmopathy. The wider study: It was at initial diagnosis, before any treatment, that peripheral blood was collected. Findings of the study overall: Blood shared most expanded thyroid clonotypes above 0.001. A model of 13 V-J pairs discriminated ophthalmopathy from stable hyperthyroidism.

RNA transcripts served as the template for amplifying TCR beta CDR3 regions. The TCR CDR3 first-round RT-PCR relied on the HTBI primer set. TCRdb itself ran the multiplex PCR reads through MiXCR, one entry per CDR3 protein. The sample has nearly 600,000 distinct CDR3 sequences, 11% to 15% seen once. The sequence derives from a woman in her 30s with Graves' hyperthyroidism that later progressed to Graves' ophthalmopathy. Sequencing input: blood. The J gene is TRBJ1-3, the V gene TRBV5-5; D uncertain. The CDR3 spells CASSLRVFGNTIYF. In nucleotides, the CDR3 is TGTGCCAGCAGCCTTAGGGTCTTCGGAAACACCATATATTTT.